This T cell receptor beta chain was sequenced during a study of CD8+CD57+ T cells in acquired aplastic anemia. According to the study, genomic DNA was the template for TCR beta VDJ and CDR3 profiling. TCRdb passed the reads through MiXCR, listing each CDR3 protein once. Of about 400,000 distinct CDR3 sequences in the sample, under 80% were seen once. Trimming cost V 4 bases and J 3 bases, with 16 bases left between them. CDR3 length equals 14 residues. Germline CDR1 is DFQATT and CDR2 is SNEGSKA (reference sequence). This clonotype was seen repeatedly, ten times or more. This chain links TRBV20-1 with TRBJ2-7; D perhaps matches TRBD1 (6 bases). Material: sorted CD4+, CD8+, or CD8+CD57+ T cells (not recorded which) from PBMCs. The receptor was derived from a human donor in good health, serving as a control. The DNA for the CDR3 is TGCAGTGCTAATCCACCACAGGGCGGCTACGAGCAGTACTTC. Translating it yields CSANPPQGGYEQYF.